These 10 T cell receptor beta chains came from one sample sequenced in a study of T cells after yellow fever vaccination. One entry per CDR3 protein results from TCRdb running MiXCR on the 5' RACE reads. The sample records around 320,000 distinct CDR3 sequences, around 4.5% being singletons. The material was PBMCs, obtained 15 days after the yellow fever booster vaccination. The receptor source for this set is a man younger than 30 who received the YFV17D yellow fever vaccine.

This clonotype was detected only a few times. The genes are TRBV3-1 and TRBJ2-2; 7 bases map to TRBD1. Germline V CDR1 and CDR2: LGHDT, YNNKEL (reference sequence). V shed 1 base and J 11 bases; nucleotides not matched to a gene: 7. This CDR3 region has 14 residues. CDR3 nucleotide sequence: TGTGCCAGCAGCCAAGGGGACAGCCTCGGTGAGCTGTTTTTT. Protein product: CASSQGDSLGELFF.

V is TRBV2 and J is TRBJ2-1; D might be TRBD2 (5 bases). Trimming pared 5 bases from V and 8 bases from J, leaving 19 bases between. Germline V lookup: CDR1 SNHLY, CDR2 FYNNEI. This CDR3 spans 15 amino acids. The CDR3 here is CASSLSWTSSDEQFF. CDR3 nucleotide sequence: TGTGCCAGCAGTTTATCATGGACTTCATCCGATGAGCAGTTCTTC.

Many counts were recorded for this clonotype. CDR3 residues: CASSRGYRGTDTQYF. CDR3 in DNA: TGTGCCAGCAGCCGGGGGTACAGGGGCACAGATACGCAGTATTTT. The chain is built from TRBV7-2 and TRBJ2-3, with D perhaps given as TRBD1 or TRBD2 (6 bases each). Trimming cost V 5 bases and J 1 base, with 13 bases left between them. The CDR3 length is 15 residues. Per the germline V gene, CDR1 is SGHTA and CDR2 is FQGNSA.

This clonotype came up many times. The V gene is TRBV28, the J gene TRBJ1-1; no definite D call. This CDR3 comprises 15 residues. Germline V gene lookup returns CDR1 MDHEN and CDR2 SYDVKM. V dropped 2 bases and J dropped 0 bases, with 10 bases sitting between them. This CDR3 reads CASSLGGVMNTEAFF. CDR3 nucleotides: TGTGCCAGCAGTTTAGGAGGCGTCATGAACACTGAAGCTTTCTTT. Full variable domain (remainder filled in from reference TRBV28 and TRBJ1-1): DVKVTQSSRYLVKRTGEKVFLECVQDMDHENMFWYRQDPGLGLRLIYFSYDVKMKEKGDIPEGYSVSREKKERFSLILESASTNQTSMYLCASSLGGVMNTEAFFGQGTRLTVV.

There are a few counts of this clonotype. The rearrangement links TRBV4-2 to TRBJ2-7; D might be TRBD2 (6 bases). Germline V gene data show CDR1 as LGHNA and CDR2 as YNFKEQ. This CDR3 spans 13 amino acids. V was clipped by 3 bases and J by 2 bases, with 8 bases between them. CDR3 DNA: TGTGCCAGCAGCCAGGGGGGACCCTACGAGCAGTACTTC. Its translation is CASSQGGPYEQYF.

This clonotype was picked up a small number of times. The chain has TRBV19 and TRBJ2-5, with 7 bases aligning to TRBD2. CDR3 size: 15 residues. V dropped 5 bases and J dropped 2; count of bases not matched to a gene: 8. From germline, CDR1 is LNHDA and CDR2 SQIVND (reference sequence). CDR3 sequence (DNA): TGTGCCAGTAGTTTATCCCTAGCGGTACAAGAGACCCAGTACTTC. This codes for CASSLSLAVQETQYF.

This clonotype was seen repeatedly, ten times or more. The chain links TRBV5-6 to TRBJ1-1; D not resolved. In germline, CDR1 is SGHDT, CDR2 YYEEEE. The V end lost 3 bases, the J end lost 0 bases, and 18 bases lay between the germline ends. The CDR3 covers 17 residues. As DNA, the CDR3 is TGTGCCAGCAGCTCGGAGTGGAGCCACGGGGTGAACACTGAAGCTTTCTTT. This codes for CASSSEWSHGVNTEAFF.

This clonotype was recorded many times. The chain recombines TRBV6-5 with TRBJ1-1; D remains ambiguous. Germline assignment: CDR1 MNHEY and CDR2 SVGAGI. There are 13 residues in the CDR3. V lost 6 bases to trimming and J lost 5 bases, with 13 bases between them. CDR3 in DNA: TGTGCCAGCAGCCCCTTTGCGGAAACTGAAGCTTTCTTT. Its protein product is CASSPFAETEAFF.

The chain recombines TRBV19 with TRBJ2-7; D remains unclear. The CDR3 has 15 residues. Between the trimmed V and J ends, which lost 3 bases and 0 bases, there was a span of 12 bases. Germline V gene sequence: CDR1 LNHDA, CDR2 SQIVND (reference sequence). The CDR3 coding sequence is TGTGCCAGTAGTATCGGTGGTGTTTACTCCTACGAGCAGTACTTC. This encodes CASSIGGVYSYEQYF.

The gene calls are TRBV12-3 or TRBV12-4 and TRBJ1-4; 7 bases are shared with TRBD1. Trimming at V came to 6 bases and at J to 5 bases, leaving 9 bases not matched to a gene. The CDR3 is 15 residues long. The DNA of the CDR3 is TGTGCCAGCAGGCTGAGACAGGGACTAAATGAAAAACTGTTTTTT. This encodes CASRLRQGLNEKLFF.